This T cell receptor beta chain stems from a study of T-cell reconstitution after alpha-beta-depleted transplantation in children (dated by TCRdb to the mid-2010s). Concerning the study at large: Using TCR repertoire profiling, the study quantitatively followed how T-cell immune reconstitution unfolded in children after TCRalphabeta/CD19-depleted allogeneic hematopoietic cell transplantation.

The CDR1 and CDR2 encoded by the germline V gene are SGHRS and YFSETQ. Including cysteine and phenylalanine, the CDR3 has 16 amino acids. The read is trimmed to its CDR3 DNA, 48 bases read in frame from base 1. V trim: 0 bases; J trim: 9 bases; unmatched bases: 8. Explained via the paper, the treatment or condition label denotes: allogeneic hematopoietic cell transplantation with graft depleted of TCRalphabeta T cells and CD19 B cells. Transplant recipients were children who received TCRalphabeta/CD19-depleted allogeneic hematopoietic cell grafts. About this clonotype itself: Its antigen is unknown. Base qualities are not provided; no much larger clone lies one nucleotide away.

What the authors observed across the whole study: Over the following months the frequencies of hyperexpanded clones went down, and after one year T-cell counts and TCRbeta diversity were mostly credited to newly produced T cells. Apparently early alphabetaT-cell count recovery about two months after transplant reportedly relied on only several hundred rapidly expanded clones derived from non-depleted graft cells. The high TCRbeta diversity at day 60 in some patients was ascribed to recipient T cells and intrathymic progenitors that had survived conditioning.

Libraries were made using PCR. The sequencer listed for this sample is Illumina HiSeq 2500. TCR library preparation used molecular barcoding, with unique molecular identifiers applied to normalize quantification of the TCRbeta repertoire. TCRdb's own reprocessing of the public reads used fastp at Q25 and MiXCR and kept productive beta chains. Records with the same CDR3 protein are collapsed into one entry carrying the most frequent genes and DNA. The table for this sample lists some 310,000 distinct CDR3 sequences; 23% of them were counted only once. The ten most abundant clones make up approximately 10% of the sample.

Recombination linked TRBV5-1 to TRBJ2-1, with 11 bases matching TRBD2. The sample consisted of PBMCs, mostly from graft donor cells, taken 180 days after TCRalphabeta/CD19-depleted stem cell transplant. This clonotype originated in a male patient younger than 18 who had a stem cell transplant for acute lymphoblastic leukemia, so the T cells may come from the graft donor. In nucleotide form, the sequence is TGCGCCAGCAGCTTGGCTGGTAGCGGGAGGGCCGTTGAGCAGTTCTTC. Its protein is CASSLAGSGRAVEQFF.